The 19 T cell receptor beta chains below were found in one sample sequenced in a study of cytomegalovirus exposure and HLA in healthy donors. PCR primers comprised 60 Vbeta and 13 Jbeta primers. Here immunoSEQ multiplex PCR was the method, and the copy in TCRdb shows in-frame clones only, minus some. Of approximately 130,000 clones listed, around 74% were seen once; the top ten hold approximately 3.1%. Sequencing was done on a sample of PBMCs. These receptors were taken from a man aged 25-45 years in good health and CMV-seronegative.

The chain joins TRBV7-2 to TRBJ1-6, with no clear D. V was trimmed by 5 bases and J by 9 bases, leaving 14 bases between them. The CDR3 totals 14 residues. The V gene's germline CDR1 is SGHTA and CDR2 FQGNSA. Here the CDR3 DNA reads TGTGCCAGCAGCCCGAGGAGGGCTGGTTCACCCCTCCACTTT. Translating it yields CASSPRRAGSPLHF. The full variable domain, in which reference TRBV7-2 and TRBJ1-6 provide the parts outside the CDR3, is GAGVSQSPSNKVTEKGKDVELRCDPISGHTALYWYRQSLGQGLEFLIYFQGNSAPDKSGLPSDRFSAERTGGSVSTLTIQRTQQEDSAVYLCASSPRRAGSPLHFGNGTRLTVT.

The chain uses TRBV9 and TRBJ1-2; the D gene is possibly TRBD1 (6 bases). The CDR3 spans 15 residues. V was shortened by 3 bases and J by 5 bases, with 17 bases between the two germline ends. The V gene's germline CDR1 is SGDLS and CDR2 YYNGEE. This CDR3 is CASSAEPGQLYGYTF. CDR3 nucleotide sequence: TGTGCCAGCAGCGCTGAACCGGGACAATTGTATGGCTACACCTTC.

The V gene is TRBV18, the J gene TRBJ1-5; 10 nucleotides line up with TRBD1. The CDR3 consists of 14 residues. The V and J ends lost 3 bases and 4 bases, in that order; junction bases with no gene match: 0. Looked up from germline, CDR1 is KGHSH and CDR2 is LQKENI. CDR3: CASSPGQGNQPQHF. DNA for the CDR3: TGTGCCAGCTCACCGGGACAGGGGAATCAGCCCCAGCATTTT.

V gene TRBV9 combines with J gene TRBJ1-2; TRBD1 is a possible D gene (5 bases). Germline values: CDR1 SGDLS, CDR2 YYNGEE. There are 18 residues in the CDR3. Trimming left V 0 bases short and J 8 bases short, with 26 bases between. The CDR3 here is CASSVEPTTGGVRGGYTF. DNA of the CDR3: TGTGCCAGCAGCGTAGAACCGACAACTGGGGGAGTGCGGGGCGGCTACACCTTC.

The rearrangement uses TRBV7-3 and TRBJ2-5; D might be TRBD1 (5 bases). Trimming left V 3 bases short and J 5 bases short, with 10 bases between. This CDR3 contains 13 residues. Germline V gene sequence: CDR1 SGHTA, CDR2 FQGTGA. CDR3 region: CASSLGQGETQYF. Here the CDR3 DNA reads TGTGCCAGCAGCTTGGGGCAGGGCGAGACCCAGTACTTC. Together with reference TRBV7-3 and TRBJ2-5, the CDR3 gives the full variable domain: GAGVSQTPSNKVTEKGKYVELRCDPISGHTALYWYRQSLGQGPEFLIYFQGTGAADDSGLPNDRFFAVRPEGSVSTLKIQRTERGDSAVYLCASSLGQGETQYFGPGTRLLVL.

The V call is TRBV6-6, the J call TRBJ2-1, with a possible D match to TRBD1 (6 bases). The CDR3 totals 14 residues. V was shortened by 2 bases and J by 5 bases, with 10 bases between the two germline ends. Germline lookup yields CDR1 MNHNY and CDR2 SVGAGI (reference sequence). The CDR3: CASSYTNRDNEQFF. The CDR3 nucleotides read TGTGCCAGCAGTTACACAAACAGGGACAATGAGCAGTTCTTC.

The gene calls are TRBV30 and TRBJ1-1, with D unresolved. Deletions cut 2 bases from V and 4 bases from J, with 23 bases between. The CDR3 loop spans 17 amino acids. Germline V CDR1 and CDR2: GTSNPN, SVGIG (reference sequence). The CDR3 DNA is TGTGCCTGGAGTTTGAGAAGGAGAGGTGGATCGAGCACTGAAGCTTTCTTT. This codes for CAWSLRRRGGSSTEAFF. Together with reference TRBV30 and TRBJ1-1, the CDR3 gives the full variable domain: SQTIHQWPATLVQPVGSPLSLECTVEGTSNPNLYWYRQAAGRGLQLLFYSVGIGQISSEVPQNLSASRPQDRQFILSSKKLLLSDSGFYLCAWSLRRRGGSSTEAFFGQGTRLTVV.

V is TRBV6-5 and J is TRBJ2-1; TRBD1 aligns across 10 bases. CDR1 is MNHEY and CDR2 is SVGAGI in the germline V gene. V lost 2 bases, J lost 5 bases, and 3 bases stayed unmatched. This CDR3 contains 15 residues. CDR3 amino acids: CASSYGQGVHNEQFF. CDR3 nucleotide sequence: TGTGCCAGCAGTTACGGACAGGGGGTCCACAATGAGCAGTTCTTC.

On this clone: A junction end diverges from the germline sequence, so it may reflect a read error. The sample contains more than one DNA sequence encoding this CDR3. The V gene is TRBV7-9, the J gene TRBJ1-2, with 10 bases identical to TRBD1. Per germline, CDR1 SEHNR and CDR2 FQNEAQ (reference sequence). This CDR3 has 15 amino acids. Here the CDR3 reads CASRRDRGENYGYTF. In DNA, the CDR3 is TGTGCGAGCAGAAGGGACAGGGGTGAGAACTATGGCTACACCTTC.

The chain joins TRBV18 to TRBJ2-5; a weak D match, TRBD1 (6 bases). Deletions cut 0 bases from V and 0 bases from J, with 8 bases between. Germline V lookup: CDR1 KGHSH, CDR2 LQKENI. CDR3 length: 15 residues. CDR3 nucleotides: TGTGCCAGCTCACCACCTCGGGACAACCAAGAGACCCAGTACTTC. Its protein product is CASSPPRDNQETQYF.

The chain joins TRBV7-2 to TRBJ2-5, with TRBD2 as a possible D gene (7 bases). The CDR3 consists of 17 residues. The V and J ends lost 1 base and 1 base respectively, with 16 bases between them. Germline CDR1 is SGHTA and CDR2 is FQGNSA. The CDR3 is CASSLGLVRGAQETQYF. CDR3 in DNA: TGTGCCAGCAGCTTAGGACTAGTCCGGGGGGCCCAAGAGACCCAGTACTTC.

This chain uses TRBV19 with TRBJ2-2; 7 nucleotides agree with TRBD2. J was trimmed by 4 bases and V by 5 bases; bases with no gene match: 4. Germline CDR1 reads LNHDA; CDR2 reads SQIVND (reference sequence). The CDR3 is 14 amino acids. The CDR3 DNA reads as TGTGCCAGTAGTCAGTGGGGGGGCACCGGGGAGCTGTTTTTT. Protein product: CASSQWGGTGELFF.

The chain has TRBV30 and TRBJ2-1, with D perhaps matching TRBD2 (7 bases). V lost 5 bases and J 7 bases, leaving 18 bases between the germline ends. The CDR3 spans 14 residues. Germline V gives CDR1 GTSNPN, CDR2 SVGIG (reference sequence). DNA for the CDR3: TGTGCCTGGGGGAGGGGGACTATAAAAAATGAGCAGTTCTTC. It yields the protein CAWGRGTIKNEQFF.

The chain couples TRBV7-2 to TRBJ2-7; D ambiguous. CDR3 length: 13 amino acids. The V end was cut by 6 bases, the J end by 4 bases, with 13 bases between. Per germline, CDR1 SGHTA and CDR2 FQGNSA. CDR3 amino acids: CASRALDGYEQYF. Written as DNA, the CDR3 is TGTGCCAGCAGGGCCCTAGACGGGTACGAGCAGTACTTC.

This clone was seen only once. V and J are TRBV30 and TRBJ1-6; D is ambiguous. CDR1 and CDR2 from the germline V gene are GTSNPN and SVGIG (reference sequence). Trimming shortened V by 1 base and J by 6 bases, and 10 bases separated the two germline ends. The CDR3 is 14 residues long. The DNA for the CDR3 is TGTGCCTGGAGTGACCCAACGGGTAATTCACCCCTCCACTTT. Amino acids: CAWSDPTGNSPLHF.

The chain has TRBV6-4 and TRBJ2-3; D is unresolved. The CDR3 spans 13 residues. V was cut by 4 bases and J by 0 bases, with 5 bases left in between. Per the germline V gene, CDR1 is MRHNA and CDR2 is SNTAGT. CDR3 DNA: TGTGCCAGCAGTGGAGAGAGCACAGATACGCAGTATTTT. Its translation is CASSGESTDTQYF.

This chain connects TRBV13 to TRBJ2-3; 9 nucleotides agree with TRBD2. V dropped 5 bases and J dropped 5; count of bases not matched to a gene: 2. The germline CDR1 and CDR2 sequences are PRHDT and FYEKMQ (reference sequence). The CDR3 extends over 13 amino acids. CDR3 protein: CASSGGGEDTQYF. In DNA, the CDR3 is TGTGCCAGCAGCGGCGGGGGGGAAGATACGCAGTATTTT.

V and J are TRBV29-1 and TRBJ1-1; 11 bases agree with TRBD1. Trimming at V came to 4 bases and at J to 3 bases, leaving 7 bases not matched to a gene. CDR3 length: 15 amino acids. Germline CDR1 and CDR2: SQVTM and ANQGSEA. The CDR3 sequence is CSVVGTGGADTEAFF. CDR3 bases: TGCAGCGTTGTGGGGACAGGGGGGGCGGACACTGAAGCTTTCTTT.

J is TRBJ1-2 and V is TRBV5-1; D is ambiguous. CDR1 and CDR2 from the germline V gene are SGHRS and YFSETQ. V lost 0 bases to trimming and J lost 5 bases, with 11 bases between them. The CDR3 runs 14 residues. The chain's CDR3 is CASSLESPRYGYTF. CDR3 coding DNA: TGCGCCAGCAGCTTGGAATCCCCTAGATATGGCTACACCTTC. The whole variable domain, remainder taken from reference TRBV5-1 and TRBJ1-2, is KAGVTQTPRYLIKTRGQQVTLSCSPISGHRSVSWYQQTPGQGLQFLFEYFSETQRNKGNFPGRFSGRQFSNSRSEMNVSTLELGDSALYLCASSLESPRYGYTFGSGTRLTVV.